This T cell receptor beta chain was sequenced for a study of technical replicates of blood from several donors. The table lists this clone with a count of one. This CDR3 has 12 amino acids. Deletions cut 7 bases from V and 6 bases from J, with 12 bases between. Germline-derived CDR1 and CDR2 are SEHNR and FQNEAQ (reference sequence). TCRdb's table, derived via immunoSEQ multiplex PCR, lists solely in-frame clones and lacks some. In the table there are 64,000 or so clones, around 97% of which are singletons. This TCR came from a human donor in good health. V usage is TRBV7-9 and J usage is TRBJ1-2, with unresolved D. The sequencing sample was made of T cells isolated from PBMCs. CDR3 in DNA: TGTGCCAGCACCGGCGACAACCATGGCTACACCTTC. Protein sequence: CASTGDNHGYTF.